This T cell receptor beta chain was documented in a study of T cell repertoires in cytomegalovirus infection. Study as a whole: Public TCR beta signatures were indicative of both CMV infection and a matching HLA type. Study results and limitations: Ex vivo, HLA-C-restricted CMV-specific TCR beta clonotypes prevailed over the rest of the response. The cumulative frequency of public TCR beta families distinguished individuals who carried CMV together with the relevant HLA.

MiXCR, applied by TCRdb to the reads, yields one record per CDR3 protein. This table holds more than 400,000 distinct CDR3 sequences, approximately 26% found once. The V gene lost 4 bases and the J gene lost 3 bases, with 20 bases spanning the gap. There are 17 residues in the CDR3. Germline CDR1 is SGHDT and CDR2 is YYEEEE. A note on this clonotype: Antigen specificity is unknown.

This TCR came from a human donor in good health (CMV status not recorded). Some clones in this sample may be carry-over from other donors' samples. What was sequenced was PBMCs. The chain joins TRBV5-6 to TRBJ2-1; D is uncertain. CDR3 nucleotides: TGTGCCAGCAGCCCAACCCTTCGTGGAGTGTTCTACAATGAGCAGTTCTTC. Amino acids: CASSPTLRGVFYNEQFF.